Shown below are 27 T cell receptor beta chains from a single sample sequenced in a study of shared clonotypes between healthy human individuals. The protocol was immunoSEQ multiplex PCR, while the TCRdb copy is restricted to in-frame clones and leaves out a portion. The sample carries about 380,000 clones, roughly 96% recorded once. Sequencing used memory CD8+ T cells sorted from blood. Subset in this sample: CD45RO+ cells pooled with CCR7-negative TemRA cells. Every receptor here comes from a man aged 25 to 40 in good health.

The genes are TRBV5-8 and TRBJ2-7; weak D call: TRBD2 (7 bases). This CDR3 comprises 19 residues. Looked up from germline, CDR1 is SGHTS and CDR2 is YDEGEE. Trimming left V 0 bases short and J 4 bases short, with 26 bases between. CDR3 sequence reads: CASSLAPPQGGGPFYEQYF. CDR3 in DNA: TGTGCCAGCAGCTTGGCTCCCCCTCAAGGGGGAGGGCCGTTTTACGAGCAGTACTTC.

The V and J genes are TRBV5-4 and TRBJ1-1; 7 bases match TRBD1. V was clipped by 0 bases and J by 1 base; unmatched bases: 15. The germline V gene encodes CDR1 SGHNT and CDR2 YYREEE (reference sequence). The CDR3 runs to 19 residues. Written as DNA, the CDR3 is TGTGCCAGCAGCTTGGGGGGACAGCGTTTATACCCCCGGAACACTGAAGCTTTCTTT. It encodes CASSLGGQRLYPRNTEAFF.

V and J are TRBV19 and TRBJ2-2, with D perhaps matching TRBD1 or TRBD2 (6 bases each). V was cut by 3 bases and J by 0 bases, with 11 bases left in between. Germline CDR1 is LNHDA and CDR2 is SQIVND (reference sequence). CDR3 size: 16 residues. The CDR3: CASSMRGQPNTGELFF. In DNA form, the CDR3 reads TGTGCCAGTAGTATGCGGGGACAACCGAACACCGGGGAGCTGTTTTTT.

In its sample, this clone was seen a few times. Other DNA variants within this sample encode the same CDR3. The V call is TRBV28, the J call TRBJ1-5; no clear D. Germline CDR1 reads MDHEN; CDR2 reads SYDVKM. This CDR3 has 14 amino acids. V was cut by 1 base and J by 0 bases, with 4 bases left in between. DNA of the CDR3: TGTGCCAGCAGTTTATCCGGTAGCAATCAGCCCCAGCATTTT. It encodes CASSLSGSNQPQHF.

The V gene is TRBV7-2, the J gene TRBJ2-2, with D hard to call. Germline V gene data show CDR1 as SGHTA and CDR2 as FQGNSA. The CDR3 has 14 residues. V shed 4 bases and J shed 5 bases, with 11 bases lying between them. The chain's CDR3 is CASSSTGVTGELFF. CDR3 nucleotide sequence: TGTGCCAGCAGCTCCACGGGTGTGACCGGGGAGCTGTTTTTT.

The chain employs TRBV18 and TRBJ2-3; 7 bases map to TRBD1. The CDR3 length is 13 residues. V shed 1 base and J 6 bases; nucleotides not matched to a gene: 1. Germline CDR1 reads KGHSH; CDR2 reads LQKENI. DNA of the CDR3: TGTGCCAGCTCACCACAGACAGGGGATACGCAGTATTTT. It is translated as CASSPQTGDTQYF.

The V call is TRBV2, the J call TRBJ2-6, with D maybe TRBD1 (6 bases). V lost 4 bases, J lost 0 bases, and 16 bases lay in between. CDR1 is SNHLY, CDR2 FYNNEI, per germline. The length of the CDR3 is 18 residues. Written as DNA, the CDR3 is TGTGCCAGCAGTGCGGGGACACTGATTAGCTCTGGGGCCAACGTCCTGACTTTC. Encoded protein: CASSAGTLISSGANVLTF. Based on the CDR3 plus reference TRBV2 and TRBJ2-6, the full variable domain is EPEVTQTPSHQVTQMGQEVILRCVPISNHLYFYWYRQILGQKVEFLVSFYNNEISEKSEIFDDQFSVERPDGSNFTLKIRSTKLEDSAMYFCASSAGTLISSGANVLTFGAGSRLTVL.

For the CDR3, the DNA is TGTGCCTGGAGACGACTAGCGGTAGAGGGGTTCTTC. Translated, it gives CAWRRLAVEGFF. V gene TRBV30 combines with J gene TRBJ2-1; TRBD2 matches 9 bases. The CDR3 contains 12 residues. The V gene's germline CDR1 is GTSNPN and CDR2 SVGIG (reference sequence). With 3 bases clipped from V and 15 bases from J, the junction kept 9 bases outside the gene matches.

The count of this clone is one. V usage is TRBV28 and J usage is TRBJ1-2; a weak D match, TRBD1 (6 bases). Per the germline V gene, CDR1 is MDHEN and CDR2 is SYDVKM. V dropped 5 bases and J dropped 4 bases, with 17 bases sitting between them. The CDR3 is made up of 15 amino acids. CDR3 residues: CASSPPDRGSYGYTF. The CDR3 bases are TGTGCCAGCAGTCCTCCGGACAGAGGCAGCTATGGCTACACCTTC.

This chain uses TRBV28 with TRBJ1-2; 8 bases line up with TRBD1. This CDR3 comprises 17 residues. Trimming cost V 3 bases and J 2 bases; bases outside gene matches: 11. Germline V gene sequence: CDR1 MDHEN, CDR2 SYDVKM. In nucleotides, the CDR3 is TGTGCCAGCAGTTTCTCCCCCTCAGGGGGCATGAACTATGGCTACACCTTC. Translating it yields CASSFSPSGGMNYGYTF.

The chain's CDR3 is CASSTRRNSGNTIYF. The CDR3 DNA reads TGTGCCAGTAGTACGCGACGGAACTCTGGAAACACCATATATTTT. This chain connects TRBV19 to TRBJ1-3; D unresolved. Germline values: CDR1 LNHDA, CDR2 SQIVND (reference sequence). The CDR3 is made up of 15 amino acids. V lost 4 bases and J lost 0, with 10 bases in between.

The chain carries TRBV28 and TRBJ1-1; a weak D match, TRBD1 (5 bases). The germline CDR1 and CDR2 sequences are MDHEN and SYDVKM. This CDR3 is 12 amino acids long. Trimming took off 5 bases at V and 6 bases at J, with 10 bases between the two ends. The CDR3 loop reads CASSPSGAEAFF. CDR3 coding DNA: TGTGCCAGCAGTCCCTCGGGGGCTGAAGCTTTCTTT.

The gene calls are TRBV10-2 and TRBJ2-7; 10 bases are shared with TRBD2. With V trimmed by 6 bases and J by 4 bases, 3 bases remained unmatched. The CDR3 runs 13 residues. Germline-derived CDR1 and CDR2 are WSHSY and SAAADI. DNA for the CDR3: TGCGCCAGCAGGGGGACTAGCGTGTACGAGCAGTACTTC. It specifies CASRGTSVYEQYF.

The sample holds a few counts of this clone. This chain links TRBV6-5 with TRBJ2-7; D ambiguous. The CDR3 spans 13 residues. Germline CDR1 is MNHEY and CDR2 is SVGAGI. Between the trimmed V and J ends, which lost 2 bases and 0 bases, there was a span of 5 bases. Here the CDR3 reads CASSYRSSYEQYF. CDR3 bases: TGTGCCAGCAGTTACAGGAGCTCCTACGAGCAGTACTTC.

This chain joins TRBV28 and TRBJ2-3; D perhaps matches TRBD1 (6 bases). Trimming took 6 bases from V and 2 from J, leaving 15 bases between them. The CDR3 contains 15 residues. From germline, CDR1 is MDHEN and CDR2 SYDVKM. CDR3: CASRSPGHPTDTQYF. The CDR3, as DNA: TGTGCCAGCAGATCCCCGGGACACCCCACAGATACGCAGTATTTT.

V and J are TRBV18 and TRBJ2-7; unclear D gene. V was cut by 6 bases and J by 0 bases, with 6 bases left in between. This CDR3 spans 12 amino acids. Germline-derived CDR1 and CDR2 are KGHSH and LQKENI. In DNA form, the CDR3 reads TGTGCCAGCTCGAAGGACTCCTACGAGCAGTACTTC. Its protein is CASSKDSYEQYF.

This chain's CDR3 is CSAWGAEQYF. The CDR3 DNA reads TGCAGTGCTTGGGGGGCCGAGCAGTACTTC. The genes are TRBV20-1 and TRBJ2-7; D may match TRBD1 or TRBD2 (6 bases each). Germline V lookup: CDR1 DFQATT, CDR2 SNEGSKA (reference sequence). This CDR3 comprises 10 residues. The V end lost 5 bases, the J end lost 6 bases, and 8 bases lay between the germline ends.

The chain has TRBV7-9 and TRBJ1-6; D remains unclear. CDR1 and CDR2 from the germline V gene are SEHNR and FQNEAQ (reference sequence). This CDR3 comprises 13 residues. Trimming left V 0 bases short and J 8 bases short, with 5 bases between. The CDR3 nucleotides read TGTGCCAGCAGCTTAGCAGGGCATTCACCCCTCCACTTT. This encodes CASSLAGHSPLHF.

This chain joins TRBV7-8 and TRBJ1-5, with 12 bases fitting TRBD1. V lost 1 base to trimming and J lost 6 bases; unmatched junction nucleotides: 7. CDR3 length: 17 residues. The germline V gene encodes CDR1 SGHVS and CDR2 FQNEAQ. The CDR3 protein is CASSLVGTGGAGQPQHF. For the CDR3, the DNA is TGTGCCAGCAGCTTAGTAGGGACAGGGGGCGCGGGTCAGCCCCAGCATTTT.

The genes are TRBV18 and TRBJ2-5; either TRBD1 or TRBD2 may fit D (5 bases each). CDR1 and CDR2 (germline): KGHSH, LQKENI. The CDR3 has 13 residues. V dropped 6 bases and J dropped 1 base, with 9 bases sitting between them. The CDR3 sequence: CASSGGIQETQYF. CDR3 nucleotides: TGTGCCAGCTCTGGGGGAATCCAAGAGACCCAGTACTTC.

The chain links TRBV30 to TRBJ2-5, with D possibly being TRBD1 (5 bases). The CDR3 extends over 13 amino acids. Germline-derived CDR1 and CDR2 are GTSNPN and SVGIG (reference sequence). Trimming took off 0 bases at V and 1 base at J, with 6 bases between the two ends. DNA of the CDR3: TGTGCCTGGAGTGTAGGGGTCCAAGAGACCCAGTACTTC. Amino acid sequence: CAWSVGVQETQYF. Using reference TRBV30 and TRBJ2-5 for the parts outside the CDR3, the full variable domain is SQTIHQWPATLVQPVGSPLSLECTVEGTSNPNLYWYRQAAGRGLQLLFYSVGIGQISSEVPQNLSASRPQDRQFILSSKKLLLSDSGFYLCAWSVGVQETQYFGPGTRLLVL.

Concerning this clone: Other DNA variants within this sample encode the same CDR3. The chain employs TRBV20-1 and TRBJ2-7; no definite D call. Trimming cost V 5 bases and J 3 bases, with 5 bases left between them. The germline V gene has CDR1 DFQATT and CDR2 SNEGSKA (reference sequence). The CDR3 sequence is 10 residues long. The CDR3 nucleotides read TGCAGTGCTCGTAACTACGAGCAGTACTTC. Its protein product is CSARNYEQYF.

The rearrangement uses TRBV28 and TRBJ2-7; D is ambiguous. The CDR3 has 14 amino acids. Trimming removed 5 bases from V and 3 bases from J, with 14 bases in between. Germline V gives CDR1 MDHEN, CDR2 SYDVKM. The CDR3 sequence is CASSLSATVYEQYF. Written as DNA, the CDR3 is TGTGCCAGCAGTCTTTCCGCTACCGTCTACGAGCAGTACTTC.

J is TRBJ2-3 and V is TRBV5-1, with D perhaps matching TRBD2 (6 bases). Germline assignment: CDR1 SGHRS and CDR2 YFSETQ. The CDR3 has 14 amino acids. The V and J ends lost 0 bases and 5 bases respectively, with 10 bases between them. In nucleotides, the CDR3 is TGCGCCAGCAGCTTGGCCAAAGCGGGAGATACGCAGTATTTT. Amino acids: CASSLAKAGDTQYF.

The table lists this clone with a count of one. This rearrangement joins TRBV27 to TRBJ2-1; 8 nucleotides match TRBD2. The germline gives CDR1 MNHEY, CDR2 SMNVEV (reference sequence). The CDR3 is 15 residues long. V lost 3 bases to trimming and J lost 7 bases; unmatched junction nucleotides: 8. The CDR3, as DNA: TGTGCCAGCAGTTTTTCAGCGGGAGTTGTTAATGAGCAGTTCTTC. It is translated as CASSFSAGVVNEQFF.

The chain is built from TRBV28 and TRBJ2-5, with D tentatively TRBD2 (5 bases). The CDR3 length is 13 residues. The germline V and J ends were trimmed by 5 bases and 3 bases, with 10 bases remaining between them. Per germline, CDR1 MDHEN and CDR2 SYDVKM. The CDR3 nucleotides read TGTGCCAGCAGTAAGTGGGGAGAAGAGACCCAGTACTTC. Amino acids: CASSKWGEETQYF.

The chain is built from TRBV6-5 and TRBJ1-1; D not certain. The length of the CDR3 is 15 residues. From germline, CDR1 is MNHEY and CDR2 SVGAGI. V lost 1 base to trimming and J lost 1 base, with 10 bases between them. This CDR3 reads CASSYYPRGNTEAFF. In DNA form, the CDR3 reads TGTGCCAGCAGTTACTACCCTCGGGGGAACACTGAAGCTTTCTTT.